These 2 T cell receptor beta chains were all obtained from the same sample, sequenced in a study of blood T cell repertoires in COVID-19. Repertoires were generated with immunoSEQ multiplex PCR, while TCRdb's copy carries only in-frame clones and drops some. The sample records some 340,000 clones, around 82% being singletons. The sequencing input was peripheral blood. These receptors all stem from a man aged 30-40 years with active or convalescent COVID-19.

The chain has TRBV7-9 and TRBJ1-4; 8 nucleotides match TRBD1. Trimming cost V 1 base and J 6 bases; bases outside gene matches: 7. In germline, CDR1 is SEHNR, CDR2 FQNEAQ (reference sequence). CDR3 length: 16 amino acids. The DNA for the CDR3 is TGTGCCAGCAGCTTAGTAGCGGACAGGGAGGATGAAAAACTGTTTTTT. It yields the protein CASSLVADREDEKLFF.

The chain combines TRBV7-2 with TRBJ2-2, with TRBD1 matching 7 bases. Unmatched junction bases numbered 8, after V lost 2 bases and J lost 2 bases. There are 17 residues in the CDR3. Germline V lookup: CDR1 SGHTA, CDR2 FQGNSA. This CDR3 is CASSLPSTGRNTGELFF. The CDR3, as DNA: TGTGCCAGCAGCTTACCTTCGACAGGGCGAAACACCGGGGAGCTGTTTTTT.